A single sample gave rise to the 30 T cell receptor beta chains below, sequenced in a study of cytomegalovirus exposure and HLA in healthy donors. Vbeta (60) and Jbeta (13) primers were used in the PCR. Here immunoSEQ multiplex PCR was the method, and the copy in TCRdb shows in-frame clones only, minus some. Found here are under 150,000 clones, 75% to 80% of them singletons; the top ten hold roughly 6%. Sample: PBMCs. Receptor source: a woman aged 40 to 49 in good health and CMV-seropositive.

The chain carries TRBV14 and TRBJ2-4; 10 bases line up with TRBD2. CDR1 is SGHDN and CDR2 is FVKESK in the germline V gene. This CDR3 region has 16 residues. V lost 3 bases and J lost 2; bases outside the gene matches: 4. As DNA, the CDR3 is TGTGCCAGCAGCCAGGGAGCGGGAGGGTCCAAAAACATTCAGTACTTC. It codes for CASSQGAGGSKNIQYF.

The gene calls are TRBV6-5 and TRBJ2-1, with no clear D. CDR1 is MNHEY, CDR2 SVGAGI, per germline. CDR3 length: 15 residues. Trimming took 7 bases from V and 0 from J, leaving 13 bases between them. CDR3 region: CASTASRSSYNEQFF. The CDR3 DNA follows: TGTGCCAGCACGGCCTCTAGGAGCTCCTACAATGAGCAGTTCTTC.

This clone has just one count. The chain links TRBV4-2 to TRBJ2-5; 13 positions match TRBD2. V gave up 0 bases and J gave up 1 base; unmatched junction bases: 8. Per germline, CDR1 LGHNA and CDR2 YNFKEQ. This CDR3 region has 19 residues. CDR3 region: CASSQDLLAGGSSQETQYF. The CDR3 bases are TGTGCCAGCAGCCAAGACTTACTAGCGGGAGGGTCGAGCCAAGAGACCCAGTACTTC.

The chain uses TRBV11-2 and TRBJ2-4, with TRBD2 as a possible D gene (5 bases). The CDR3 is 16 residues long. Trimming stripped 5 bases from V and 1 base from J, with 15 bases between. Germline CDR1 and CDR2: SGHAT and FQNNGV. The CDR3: CASSPSGLGAKNIQYF. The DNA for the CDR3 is TGTGCCAGCAGCCCGAGCGGCCTCGGGGCCAAAAACATTCAGTACTTC. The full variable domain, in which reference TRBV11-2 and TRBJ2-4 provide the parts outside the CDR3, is EAGVAQSPRYKIIEKRQSVAFWCNPISGHATLYWYQQILGQGPKLLIQFQNNGVVDDSQLPKDRFSAERLKGVDSTLKIQPAKLEDSAVYLCASSPSGLGAKNIQYFGAGTRLSVL.

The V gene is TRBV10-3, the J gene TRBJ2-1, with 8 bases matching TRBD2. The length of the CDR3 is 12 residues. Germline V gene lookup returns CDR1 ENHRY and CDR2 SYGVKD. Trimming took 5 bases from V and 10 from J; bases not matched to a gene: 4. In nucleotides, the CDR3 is TGTGCCATCAGTACTCCTAGCGGGGAGCAGTTCTTC. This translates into CAISTPSGEQFF.

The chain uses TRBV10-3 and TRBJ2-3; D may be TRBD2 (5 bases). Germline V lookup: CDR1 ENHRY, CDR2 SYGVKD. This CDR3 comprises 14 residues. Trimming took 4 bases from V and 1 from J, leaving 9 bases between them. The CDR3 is CAISVSGGTDTQYF. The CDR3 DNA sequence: TGTGCCATCAGTGTCAGCGGAGGCACAGATACGCAGTATTTT.

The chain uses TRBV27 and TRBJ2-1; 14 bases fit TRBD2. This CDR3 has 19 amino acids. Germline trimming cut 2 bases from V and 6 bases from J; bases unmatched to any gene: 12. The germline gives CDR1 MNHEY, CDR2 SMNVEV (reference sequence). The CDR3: CASSLSDRGLAGALNEQFF. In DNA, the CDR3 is TGTGCCAGCAGTTTAAGTGACAGGGGACTAGCGGGAGCACTCAATGAGCAGTTCTTC.

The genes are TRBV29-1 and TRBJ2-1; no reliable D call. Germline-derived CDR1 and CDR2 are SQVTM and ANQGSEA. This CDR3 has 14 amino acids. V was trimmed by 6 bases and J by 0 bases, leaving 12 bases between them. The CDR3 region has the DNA TGCAGCGTGAGTTTGGAGAGCTCCTACAATGAGCAGTTCTTC. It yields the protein CSVSLESSYNEQFF.

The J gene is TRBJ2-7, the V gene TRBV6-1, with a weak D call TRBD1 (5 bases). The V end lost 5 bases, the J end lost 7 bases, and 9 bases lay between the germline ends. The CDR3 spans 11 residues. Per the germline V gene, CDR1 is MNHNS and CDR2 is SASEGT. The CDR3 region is CASSPHREQYF. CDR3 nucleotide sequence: TGTGCCAGCAGTCCTCACAGGGAGCAGTACTTC.

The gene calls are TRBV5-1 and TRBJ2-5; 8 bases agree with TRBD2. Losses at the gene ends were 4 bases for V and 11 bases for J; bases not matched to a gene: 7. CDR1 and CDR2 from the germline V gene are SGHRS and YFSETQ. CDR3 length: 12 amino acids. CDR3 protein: CASSGPGGEQYF. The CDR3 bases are TGCGCCAGCAGCGGCCCGGGAGGGGAGCAGTACTTC.

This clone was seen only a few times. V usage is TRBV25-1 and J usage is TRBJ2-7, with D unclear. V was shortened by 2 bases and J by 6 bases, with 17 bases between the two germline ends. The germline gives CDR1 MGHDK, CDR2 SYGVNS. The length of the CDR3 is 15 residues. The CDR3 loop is CASSEVQNSVGEQYF. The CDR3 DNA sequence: TGTGCCAGCAGTGAAGTGCAAAATAGTGTCGGCGAGCAGTACTTC.

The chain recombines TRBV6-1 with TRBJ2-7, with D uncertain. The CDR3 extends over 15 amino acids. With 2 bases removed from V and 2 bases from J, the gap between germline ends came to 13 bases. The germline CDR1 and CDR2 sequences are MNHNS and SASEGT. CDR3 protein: CASSETGFPTYEQYF. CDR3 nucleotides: TGTGCCAGCAGTGAAACGGGTTTTCCTACCTACGAGCAGTACTTC.

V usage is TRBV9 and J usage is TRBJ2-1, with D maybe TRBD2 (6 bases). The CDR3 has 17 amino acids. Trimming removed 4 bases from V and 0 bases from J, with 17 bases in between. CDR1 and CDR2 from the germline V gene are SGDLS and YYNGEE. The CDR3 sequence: CASSSTDYLTSYNEQFF. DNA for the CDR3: TGTGCCAGCAGCTCGACGGACTACCTCACCTCCTACAATGAGCAGTTCTTC.

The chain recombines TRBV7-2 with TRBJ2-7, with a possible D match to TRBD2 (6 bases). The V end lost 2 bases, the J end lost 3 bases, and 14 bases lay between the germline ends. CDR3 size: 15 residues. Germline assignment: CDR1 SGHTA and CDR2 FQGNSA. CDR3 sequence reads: CASSLKGGLNYEQYF. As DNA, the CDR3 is TGTGCCAGCAGCTTAAAGGGAGGTCTAAACTACGAGCAGTACTTC. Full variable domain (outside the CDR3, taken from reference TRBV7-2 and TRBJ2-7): GAGVSQSPSNKVTEKGKDVELRCDPISGHTALYWYRQSLGQGLEFLIYFQGNSAPDKSGLPSDRFSAERTGGSVSTLTIQRTQQEDSAVYLCASSLKGGLNYEQYFGPGTRLTVT.

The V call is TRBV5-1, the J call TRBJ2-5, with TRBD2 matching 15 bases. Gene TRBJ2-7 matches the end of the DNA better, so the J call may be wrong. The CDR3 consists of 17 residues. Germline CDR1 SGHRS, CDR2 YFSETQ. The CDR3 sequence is CASSQGTSGRSPYEQYF. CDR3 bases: TGCGCCAGCAGCCAAGGGACTAGCGGGAGGTCTCCTTACGAGCAGTACTTC.

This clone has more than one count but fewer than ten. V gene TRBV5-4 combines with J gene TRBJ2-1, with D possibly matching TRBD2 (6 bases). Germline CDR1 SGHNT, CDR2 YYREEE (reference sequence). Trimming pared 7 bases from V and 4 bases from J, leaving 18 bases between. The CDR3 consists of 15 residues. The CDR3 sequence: CASRYGGNEYNEQFF. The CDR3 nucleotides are TGTGCCAGCCGGTATGGGGGGAATGAGTACAATGAGCAGTTCTTC.

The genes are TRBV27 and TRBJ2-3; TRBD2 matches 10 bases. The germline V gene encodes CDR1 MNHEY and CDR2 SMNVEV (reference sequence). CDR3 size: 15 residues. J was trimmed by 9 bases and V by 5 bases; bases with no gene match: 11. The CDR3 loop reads CASSPWASGSITQYF. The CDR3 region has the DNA TGTGCCAGCAGTCCTTGGGCTAGCGGGAGTATCACGCAGTATTTT.

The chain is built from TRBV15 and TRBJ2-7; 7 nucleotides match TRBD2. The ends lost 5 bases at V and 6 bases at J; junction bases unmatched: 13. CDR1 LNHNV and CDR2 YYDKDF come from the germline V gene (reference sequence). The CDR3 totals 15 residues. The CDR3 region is CATSEGRAPRSEQYF. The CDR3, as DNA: TGTGCCACCAGCGAGGGGAGGGCGCCTCGGAGCGAGCAGTACTTC.

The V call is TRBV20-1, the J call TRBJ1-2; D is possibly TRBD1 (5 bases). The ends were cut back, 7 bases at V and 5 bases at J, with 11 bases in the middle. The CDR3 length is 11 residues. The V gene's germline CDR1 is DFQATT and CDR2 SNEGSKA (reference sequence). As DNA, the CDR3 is TGCAGTGTCAGGGAGGATTATGGCTACACCTTC. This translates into CSVREDYGYTF.

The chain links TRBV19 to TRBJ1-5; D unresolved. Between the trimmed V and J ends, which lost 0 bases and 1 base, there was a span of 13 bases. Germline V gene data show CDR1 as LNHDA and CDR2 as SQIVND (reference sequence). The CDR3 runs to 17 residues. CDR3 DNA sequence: TGTGCCAGTAGTATAGATCCTGCGGGCCCGAGCAATCAGCCCCAGCATTTT. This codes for CASSIDPAGPSNQPQHF.

The CDR3 region is CASSAQGEQFF. The CDR3 bases are TGTGCCAGCAGCGCCCAGGGTGAGCAGTTCTTC. The chain carries TRBV9 and TRBJ2-1, with D possibly matching TRBD1 (5 bases). Trimming stripped 3 bases from V and 9 bases from J, with 7 bases between. The CDR3 spans 11 residues. CDR1 is SGDLS, CDR2 YYNGEE, per germline. Variable domain in full (rest from reference TRBV9 and TRBJ2-1): DSGVTQTPKHLITATGQRVTLRCSPRSGDLSVYWYQQSLDQGLQFLIQYYNGEERAKGNILERFSAQQFPDLHSELNLSSLELGDSALYFCASSAQGEQFFGPGTRLTVL.

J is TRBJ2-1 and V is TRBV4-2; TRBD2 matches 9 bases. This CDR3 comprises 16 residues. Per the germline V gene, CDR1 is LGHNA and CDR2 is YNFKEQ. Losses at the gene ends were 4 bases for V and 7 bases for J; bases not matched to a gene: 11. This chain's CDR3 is CASSPTGLARGNEQFF. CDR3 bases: TGTGCCAGCAGCCCCACAGGACTAGCGAGAGGAAATGAGCAGTTCTTC.

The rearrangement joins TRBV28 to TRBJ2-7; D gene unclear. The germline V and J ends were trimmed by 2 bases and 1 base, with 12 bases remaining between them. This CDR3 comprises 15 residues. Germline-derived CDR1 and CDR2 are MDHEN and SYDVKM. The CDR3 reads CASSLGFSVSYEQYF. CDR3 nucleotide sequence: TGTGCCAGCAGTTTAGGTTTTTCGGTATCCTACGAGCAGTACTTC.

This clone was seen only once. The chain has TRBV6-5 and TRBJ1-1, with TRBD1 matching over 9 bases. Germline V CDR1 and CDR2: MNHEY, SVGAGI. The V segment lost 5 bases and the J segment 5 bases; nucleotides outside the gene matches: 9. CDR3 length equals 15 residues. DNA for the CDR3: TGTGCCAGCAGTGCCTCCACAGGGGGCAGGACTGAAGCTTTCTTT. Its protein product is CASSASTGGRTEAFF.

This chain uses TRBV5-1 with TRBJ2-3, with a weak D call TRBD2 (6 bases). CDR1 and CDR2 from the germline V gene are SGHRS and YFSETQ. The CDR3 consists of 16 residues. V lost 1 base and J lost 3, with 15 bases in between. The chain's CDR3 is CASSLSPGRGTDTQYF. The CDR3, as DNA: TGCGCCAGCAGCTTGTCTCCGGGACGGGGGACAGATACGCAGTATTTT.

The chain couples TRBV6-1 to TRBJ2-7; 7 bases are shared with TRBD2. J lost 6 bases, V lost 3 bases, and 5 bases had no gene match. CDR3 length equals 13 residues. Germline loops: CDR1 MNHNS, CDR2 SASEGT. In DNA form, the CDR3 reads TGTGCCAGCAGTGAGGAACTAGCGATCGAGCAGTACTTC. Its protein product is CASSEELAIEQYF.

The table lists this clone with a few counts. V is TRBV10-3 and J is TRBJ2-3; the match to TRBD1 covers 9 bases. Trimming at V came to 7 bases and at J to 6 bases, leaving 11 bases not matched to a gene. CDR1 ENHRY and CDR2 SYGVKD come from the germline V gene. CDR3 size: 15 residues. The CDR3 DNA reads TGTGCCATCACCGAGGGACAGGGTAGCGTGGATACGCAGTATTTT. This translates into CAITEGQGSVDTQYF.

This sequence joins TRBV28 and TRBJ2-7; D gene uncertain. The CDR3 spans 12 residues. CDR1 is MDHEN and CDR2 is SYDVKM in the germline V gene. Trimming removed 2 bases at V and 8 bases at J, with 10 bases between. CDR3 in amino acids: CASSLTRVQQYF. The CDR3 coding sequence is TGTGCCAGCAGTTTAACCCGGGTCCAGCAGTACTTC.

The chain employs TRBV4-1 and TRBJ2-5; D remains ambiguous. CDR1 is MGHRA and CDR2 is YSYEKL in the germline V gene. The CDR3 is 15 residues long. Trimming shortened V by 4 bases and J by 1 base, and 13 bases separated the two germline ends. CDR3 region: CASSPLPSLQETQYF. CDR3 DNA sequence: TGCGCCAGCAGCCCTCTCCCTTCTCTCCAAGAGACCCAGTACTTC.

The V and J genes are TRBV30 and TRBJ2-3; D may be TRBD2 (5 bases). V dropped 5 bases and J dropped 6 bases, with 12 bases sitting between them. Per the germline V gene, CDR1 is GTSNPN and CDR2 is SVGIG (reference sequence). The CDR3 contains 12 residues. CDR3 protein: CAWETSRDTQYF. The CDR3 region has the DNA TGTGCCTGGGAAACTAGTCGGGATACGCAGTATTTT.